This T cell receptor (beta chain) was sequenced for a study of T cell changes during pregnancy in multiple sclerosis. The protocol was immunoSEQ multiplex PCR, while the TCRdb copy is restricted to in-frame clones and leaves out a portion. The data hold roughly 90,000 clones, with over 80% observed a single time. Per the germline V gene, CDR1 is SGHDT and CDR2 is YYEEEE. The CDR3 length is 16 residues. V was clipped by 0 bases and J by 7 bases; unmatched bases: 7. The receptor's source is a female donor with multiple sclerosis, enrolled in a pregnancy study. The rearrangement joins TRBV5-6 to TRBJ1-4; 9 positions agree with TRBD1. Sequenced here: peripheral blood, sampled in the first trimester of pregnancy. This chain's CDR3 is CASSLAAQGASEKLFF. CDR3 DNA sequence: TGTGCCAGCAGCTTGGCAGCACAGGGGGCTAGTGAAAAACTGTTTTTT.